This T cell receptor beta chain was profiled in a study of control samples from healthy donors and cancer patients. The CDR3 consists of 14 residues. Per germline, CDR1 MDHEN and CDR2 SYDVKM. Deletions cut 7 bases from V and 4 bases from J, with 13 bases between. The table came from immunoSEQ multiplex PCR; TCRdb's copy has only in-frame clones and leaves some out. The sample carries 150,000 or so clones, 80% to 90% recorded once. The TCR comes from a woman aged 25 to 39 in good health. The V gene is TRBV28, the J gene TRBJ1-4; D is unresolved. The sample consisted of blood. CDR3 DNA: TGTGCCAGCAAGATTCCCCAGATTAATGAAAAACTGTTTTTT. Its protein is CASKIPQINEKLFF.